A selection of T cell receptor beta chains follows, all from one sample in a study of T cell changes during pregnancy in multiple sclerosis. Produced via immunoSEQ multiplex PCR; TCRdb's table is partial and in-frame only. The data contain around 99,000 clones, roughly 92% of them singletons. Specimen: peripheral blood, collected in the first trimester of pregnancy. The receptors derive from a female donor with multiple sclerosis, enrolled in a pregnancy study. CDR3s include the opening cysteine and the closing phenylalanine or tryptophan. A D gene is named only where the DNA matches it firmly. The size entry is marked missing in some rows and otherwise reads once, few, many or a size class.

D gene | clone size | J gene | V gene | CDR3 protein | CDR3 DNA
. | . | TRBJ2-5 | TRBV7-9 | CASSLEGEETQYF | TGTGCCAGCAGCTTAGAAGGGGAAGAGACCCAGTACTTC
. | . | TRBJ2-5 | TRBV14 | CASSPRRTASPGRETQYF | TGTGCCAGCAGCCCTAGAAGAACCGCTAGCCCGGGAAGGGAGACCCAGTACTTC
TRBD1 | . | TRBJ2-5 | TRBV28 | CASRSLRDRAQETQYF | TGTGCCAGCAGAAGTCTCCGCGACAGGGCTCAAGAGACCCAGTACTTC
. | once | TRBJ2-3 | TRBV4-2 | CASSQDSDYTDTQYF | TGTGCCAGCAGCCAGGACTCCGACTACACAGATACGCAGTATTTT
TRBD2 | once | TRBJ2-3 | TRBV18 | CASSPRPSGRITDTQYF | TGTGCCAGCTCACCCAGACCTAGCGGGAGGATCACAGATACGCAGTATTTT
TRBD1 | . | TRBJ1-5 | TRBV27 | CASSLSGTGFPQPQHF | TGTGCCAGCAGTTTATCCGGGACAGGGTTTCCACAGCCCCAGCATTTT
TRBD2 | . | TRBJ2-1 | TRBV7-2 | CASRGTSGPSYNEQFF | TGTGCCAGCAGAGGTACTAGCGGGCCATCCTACAATGAGCAGTTCTTC
. | . | TRBJ2-7 | TRBV28 | CASSPRGEQYF | TGTGCCAGCAGTCCCCGAGGCGAGCAGTACTTC
TRBD2 | . | TRBJ2-7 | TRBV5-1 | CASSSGLASISPYYEQYF | TGCGCCAGCAGCTCGGGACTAGCTTCGATCTCCCCCTACTACGAGCAGTACTTC
TRBD1 | . | TRBJ2-7 | TRBV9 | CASSTSGDRGYEQYF | TGTGCCAGCAGCACCTCGGGGGACAGGGGATACGAGCAGTACTTC
TRBD2 | . | TRBJ2-3 | TRBV5-1 | CASSGAGTSGRSGTDTQYF | TGCGCCAGCAGCGGCGCCGGGACTAGCGGGAGATCGGGTACAGATACGCAGTATTTT
TRBD1 | . | TRBJ2-7 | TRBV27 | CASSLSGQGTLRRSYEQYF | TGTGCCAGCAGTTTATCCGGACAGGGCACCCTACGAAGATCCTACGAGCAGTACTTC
. | . | TRBJ1-2 | TRBV11-2 | CASSVSRARDGYTF | TGTGCCAGCAGCGTATCACGGGCCAGGGATGGCTACACCTTC
. | . | TRBJ1-2 | TRBV7-9 | CASSPDLWGQANYGYTF | TGTGCCAGCAGCCCGGACCTATGGGGACAAGCTAACTATGGCTACACCTTC
. | . | TRBJ2-1 | TRBV5-4 | CASSFTGVEQFF | TGTGCCAGCAGCTTTACGGGAGTAGAGCAGTTCTTC
TRBD2 | . | TRBJ2-7 | TRBV28 | CASSLVDRGVQYEQYF | TGTGCCAGCAGTTTAGTAGACCGGGGGGTTCAATACGAGCAGTACTTC
TRBD2 | . | TRBJ2-1 | TRBV4-1 | CASSQDTGASGPYNEQFF | TGCGCCAGCAGCCAAGATACAGGTGCTAGCGGACCCTACAATGAGCAGTTCTTC
. | . | TRBJ2-7 | TRBV29-1 | CSVEGAGDRYEQYF | TGCAGCGTTGAAGGAGCCGGGGATCGCTACGAGCAGTACTTC
TRBD1 | . | TRBJ1-2 | TRBV6-5 | CASSTQGGGIGGYTF | TGTGCCAGCAGCACGCAAGGGGGCGGTATTGGTGGCTACACCTTC
. | . | TRBJ2-7 | TRBV28 | CASSRSGTAYEQYF | TGTGCCAGCAGTCGAAGCGGCACGGCCTACGAGCAGTACTTC
. | . | TRBJ2-7 | TRBV7-8 | CASSQDPDMGPYEQYF | TGTGCCAGCAGCCAAGACCCAGACATGGGGCCCTACGAGCAGTACTTC
. | . | TRBJ1-1 | TRBV6-5 | CASSYSFPSDTEAFF | TGTGCCAGCAGTTACTCCTTCCCCTCCGACACTGAAGCTTTCTTT
. | . | TRBJ2-7 | TRBV20-1 | CSASSRYEQYF | TGCAGTGCTAGTTCCAGATACGAGCAGTACTTC
TRBD2 | . | TRBJ2-3 | TRBV7-2 | CASSLGLAGNTDTQYF | TGTGCCAGCAGCTTAGGACTAGCGGGAAATACAGATACGCAGTATTTT
. | . | TRBJ2-7 | TRBV2 | CASRWGLLYEQYF | TGTGCCAGCAGGTGGGGGCTGCTCTACGAGCAGTACTTC
TRBD2 | . | TRBJ2-5 | TRBV11-2 | CASSLGRREGAGETQYF | TGTGCCAGCAGCTTAGGGAGGCGGGAGGGGGCGGGGGAGACCCAGTACTTC
. | . | TRBJ1-2 | TRBV28 | CATDYGYTF | TGTGCCACGGACTATGGCTACACCTTC
. | once | TRBJ2-1 | TRBV12-5 | CASGLAGSHHQFF | TGTGCTAGTGGTTTGGCTGGGAGCCATCACCAGTTCTTC
TRBD1 | many | TRBJ1-1 | TRBV2 | CASSESGQGARAFF | TGTGCCAGCAGTGAATCGGGACAGGGGGCGCGGGCTTTCTTT
. | . | TRBJ2-3 | TRBV5-1 | CASSSGRLAGTDTQYF | TGCGCCAGCAGCTCTGGAAGGCTAGCAGGCACAGATACGCAGTATTTT
TRBD2 | . | TRBJ2-1 | TRBV11-2 | CASSPLGLAKDEQFF | TGTGCCAGCAGCCCTCTGGGACTAGCGAAGGATGAGCAGTTCTTC
TRBD1 | . | TRBJ1-5 | TRBV15 | CATSRERTGAAYNQPQHF | TGTGCCACCAGCAGAGAGAGGACAGGCGCCGCTTACAATCAGCCCCAGCATTTT
. | . | TRBJ2-1 | TRBV6-5 | CASSPLAGSYNEQFF | TGTGCCAGCAGTCCCCTCGCGGGCTCCTACAATGAGCAGTTCTTC
TRBD2 | . | TRBJ2-1 | TRBV5-1 | CASSLGRLAGTYNEQFF | TGCGCCAGCAGCTTGGGGCGACTAGCGGGGACCTACAATGAGCAGTTCTTC
. | . | TRBJ1-2 | TRBV9 | CASSVSYGSQDYGYTF | TGTGCCAGCAGCGTTAGCTACGGGTCTCAAGACTATGGCTACACCTTC
. | . | TRBJ1-4 | TRBV30 | CAWSSHRATNEKLFF | TGTGCCTGGAGTTCCCACAGAGCAACTAATGAAAAACTGTTTTTT
. | . | TRBJ2-3 | TRBV14 | CASSPGYTQYF | TGTGCCAGCAGCCCAGGGTATACGCAGTATTTT
. | . | TRBJ2-1 | TRBV10-3 | CAIRSEGRSYNEQFF | TGTGCCATCAGGTCAGAAGGGAGGTCCTACAATGAGCAGTTCTTC
. | . | TRBJ2-3 | TRBV28 | CASSLLRGSTDTQYF | TGTGCCAGCAGTTTGCTGCGGGGAAGCACAGATACGCAGTATTTT
TRBD1 | . | TRBJ1-5 | TRBV27 | CASSFGGQGGQPQHF | TGTGCCAGCAGTTTCGGAGGACAGGGCGGACAGCCCCAGCATTTT
. | . | TRBJ2-2 | TRBV4-1 | CASSQVTGVHTGELFF | TGCGCCAGCAGCCAAGTAACGGGAGTTCACACCGGGGAGCTGTTTTTT
. | few | TRBJ1-4 | TRBV4-2 | CASSQDRIKLFF | TGTGCCAGCAGCCAAGATAGAATAAAACTGTTTTTT
TRBD1 | once | TRBJ2-7 | TRBV7-8 | CASNPNPTGRAYEQYF | TGTGCCAGCAACCCAAATCCGACAGGGCGAGCCTACGAGCAGTACTTC
. | . | TRBJ2-2 | TRBV5-6 | CASSWRITGELFF | TGTGCCAGCAGCTGGAGAATCACCGGGGAGCTGTTTTTT
TRBD2 | . | TRBJ2-1 | TRBV7-8 | CASRPRGGPNIDEQFF | TGTGCCAGCAGGCCCCGGGGGGGACCAAATATTGATGAGCAGTTCTTC
TRBD2 | . | TRBJ2-3 | TRBV28 | CASSFSGPGTDTQYF | TGTGCCAGCAGTTTTAGCGGGCCCGGCACAGATACGCAGTATTTT
. | once | TRBJ1-1 | TRBV28 | CASSLGAGAYTEAFF | TGTGCCAGCAGTTTGGGGGCAGGGGCGTACACTGAAGCTTTCTTT
TRBD1 | . | TRBJ2-3 | TRBV5-5 | CASRDRTPEPRTDTQYF | TGTGCCAGCAGGGACAGGACTCCCGAACCTCGCACAGATACGCAGTATTTT
TRBD1 | . | TRBJ1-2 | TRBV6-5 | CASSHRTGVYGYTF | TGTGCCAGCAGTCACAGGACAGGGGTCTATGGCTACACCTTC
. | . | TRBJ2-1 | TRBV27 | CASSLSAGIPHQFF | TGTGCCAGCAGTTTATCCGCAGGGATTCCGCACCAGTTCTTC
. | many | TRBJ2-5 | TRBV29-1 | CSVETGSEETQYF | TGCAGCGTTGAAACAGGGAGTGAAGAGACCCAGTACTTC
. | . | TRBJ2-3 | TRBV5-1 | CASQLDLGRTDTQYF | TGCGCCAGCCAACTAGACCTCGGCCGCACAGATACGCAGTATTTT
TRBD2 | . | TRBJ2-1 | TRBV9 | CASSVGGRAYNEQFF | TGTGCCAGCAGCGTAGGTGGGAGGGCGTACAATGAGCAGTTCTTC
. | once | TRBJ1-2 | TRBV7-9 | CASSFGFDYYGYTF | TGTGCCAGCAGCTTTGGCTTTGATTACTATGGCTACACCTTC
. | . | TRBJ1-1 | TRBV28 | CASRTTYTEAFF | TGTGCCAGCCGGACAACCTACACTGAAGCTTTCTTT
TRBD2 | . | TRBJ2-1 | TRBV7-2 | CASSPLADSSYNEQFF | TGTGCCAGCAGCCCACTAGCGGATAGCTCCTACAATGAGCAGTTCTTC
. | . | TRBJ2-5 | TRBV2 | CASSDREQETQYF | TGTGCCAGCAGTGACAGGGAACAAGAGACCCAGTACTTC
. | . | TRBJ2-5 | TRBV2 | CASSEGRAVEETQYF | TGTGCCAGCAGTGAAGGCCGAGCCGTGGAGGAGACCCAGTACTTC
TRBD1 | once | TRBJ2-3 | TRBV19 | CATDRVADTQYF | TGTGCCACCGACAGGGTCGCAGATACGCAGTATTTT
. | . | TRBJ1-2 | TRBV9 | CASRSGANYGYTF | TGTGCCAGCCGGTCAGGGGCGAACTATGGCTACACCTTC